One sample yielded the 32 T cell receptor beta chains listed below, sequenced in a study of early T cells in non-severe SARS-CoV-2 infection (dated by TCRdb to the early 2020s). Libraries were prepared through 5' RACE. The listed sequencing device is NextSeq 500. TCRdb ran its own pipeline on the public reads, namely fastp trimming at Q25 and MiXCR clone calling, and kept in-frame beta chains. Each CDR3 protein gets just one entry, which takes the most common genes and DNA from the rows behind it. A total of approximately 70,000 distinct CDR3 sequences appear in this sample, over 9.5% of them only once. The ten largest clones take up less than 7% of the sample. The source material was whole blood. The origin of the receptors is an adult who was a healthcare worker with PCR-confirmed SARS-CoV-2 infection or an uninfected control (not recorded which).

This clonotype has ten or more counts. The chain joins TRBV7-2 to TRBJ2-3, with a weak D call TRBD2 (6 bases). V was shortened by 0 bases and J by 0 bases, with 10 bases between the two germline ends. The CDR3 length is 16 residues. CDR1 SGHTA and CDR2 FQGNSA come from the germline V gene. This CDR3 reads CASSLAAGRSTDTQYF. The CDR3 DNA sequence: TGTGCCAGCAGCTTAGCGGCGGGGAGAAGCACAGATACGCAGTATTTT.

This clonotype was counted many times. This rearrangement joins TRBV2 to TRBJ2-3; D gene unclear. V was cut by 4 bases and J by 6 bases, with 8 bases left in between. The CDR3 totals 12 residues. Germline values: CDR1 SNHLY, CDR2 FYNNEI. In nucleotides, the CDR3 is TGTGCCAGCAGTGCCCCAAGGGATACGCAGTATTTT. Translation: CASSAPRDTQYF.

About this clonotype itself: A much larger clone lies a single base off, so this may be a read error. V usage is TRBV18 and J usage is TRBJ2-7, with 8 bases matching TRBD1. This CDR3 spans 14 amino acids. In germline, CDR1 is KGHSH, CDR2 LQKENI. The CDR3 DNA reads TGTGTCAGCTCACCACCGGGACAGGACTACGAGCAGTACTTC. It yields the protein CVSSPPGQDYEQYF. The complete variable domain, with remaining parts taken from reference TRBV18 and TRBJ2-7, reads NAGVMQNPRHLVRRRGQEARLRCSPMKGHSHVYWYRQLPEEGLKFMVYLQKENIIDESGMPKERFSAEFPKEGPSILRIQQVVRGDSAAYFCVSSPPGQDYEQYFGPGTRLTVT.

This chain connects TRBV29-1 to TRBJ1-1, with D hard to call. The V end lost 5 bases, the J end lost 7 bases, and 11 bases lay between the germline ends. There are 11 residues in the CDR3. Germline CDR1 reads SQVTM; CDR2 reads ANQGSEA. The chain's CDR3 is CSVSPKDEAFF. In nucleotides, the CDR3 is TGCAGCGTTTCTCCAAAGGATGAAGCTTTCTTT.

This clonotype was counted only a few times. J is TRBJ1-4 and V is TRBV2; 12 positions agree with TRBD1. With V trimmed by 3 bases and J by 8 bases, 13 bases remained unmatched. The CDR3 contains 18 residues. Looked up from germline, CDR1 is SNHLY and CDR2 is FYNNEI. The CDR3 DNA is TGTGCCAGCAGTGAGGTGGGACAGGGGGCGCCTTCTCGGGAAAAACTGTTTTTT. This translates into CASSEVGQGAPSREKLFF.

This clonotype has more than one count but fewer than ten. The J gene is TRBJ2-2, the V gene TRBV29-1, with D unresolved. Per germline, CDR1 SQVTM and CDR2 ANQGSEA. Trimming removed 6 bases at V and 0 bases at J, with 8 bases between. The CDR3 has 13 amino acids. The CDR3, as DNA: TGCAGCGTCGCTATAGCGAACACCGGGGAGCTGTTTTTT. This codes for CSVAIANTGELFF.

The chain has TRBV2 and TRBJ2-3; tentative D call: TRBD1 (6 bases). The germline V and J ends were trimmed by 8 bases and 1 base, with 13 bases remaining between them. The CDR3 runs to 14 residues. Germline loops: CDR1 SNHLY, CDR2 FYNNEI. CDR3 DNA: TGTGCCAGCGTCACAGGGATTCGCACAGATACGCAGTATTTT. This gives the protein CASVTGIRTDTQYF.

This clonotype has only a few counts. The chain has TRBV7-9 and TRBJ1-6, with D perhaps matching TRBD1 (6 bases). Trimming took 1 base from V and 8 from J, leaving 12 bases between them. The CDR3 consists of 15 residues. Germline CDR1 and CDR2: SEHNR and FQNEAQ (reference sequence). The CDR3 spells CASSLGGLKDSPLHF. The CDR3 DNA follows: TGTGCCAGCAGCTTAGGGGGGCTGAAGGATTCACCCCTCCACTTT.

This clonotype has a count of ten or more. This chain links TRBV19 with TRBJ2-3; D ambiguous. Trimming removed 8 bases at V and 4 bases at J, with 16 bases between. Germline CDR1 reads LNHDA; CDR2 reads SQIVND (reference sequence). CDR3 size: 14 residues. The CDR3 nucleotides are TGTGCCAGTCGATCGATGGGGTCGGCAGATACGCAGTATTTT. As protein: CASRSMGSADTQYF.

The chain is built from TRBV11-2 and TRBJ2-7, with D tentatively TRBD1 or TRBD2 (5 bases each). Per the germline V gene, CDR1 is SGHAT and CDR2 is FQNNGV. Trimming took 0 bases from V and 4 from J, leaving 10 bases between them. The CDR3 consists of 14 residues. The CDR3 region is CASSLDGTGYEQYF. CDR3 bases: TGTGCCAGCAGCTTAGATGGGACGGGGTACGAGCAGTACTTC.

The sample holds a few counts of this clonotype. The CDR3 DNA is TGTGCCAGCAGCCCCAGGGGGCTCAGCGCCTACGAGCAGTACTTC. Residues: CASSPRGLSAYEQYF. The chain carries TRBV7-2 and TRBJ2-7, with 8 bases fitting TRBD1. The CDR3 spans 15 residues. The V and J ends lost 5 bases and 2 bases, in that order; junction bases with no gene match: 8. Germline CDR1 reads SGHTA; CDR2 reads FQGNSA.

The chain couples TRBV10-1 to TRBJ2-2, with no clear D. Trimming shortened V by 4 bases and J by 1 base, and 4 bases separated the two germline ends. This CDR3 is built from 13 residues. Germline CDR1 WNHNN, CDR2 SYGVQD (reference sequence). The CDR3 region is CASSARNTGELFF. The CDR3 DNA reads TGCGCCAGCAGTGCGAGGAACACCGGGGAGCTGTTTTTT.

The chain recombines TRBV4-1 with TRBJ2-1, with 7 bases lining up with TRBD1. V was clipped by 5 bases and J by 1 base; unmatched bases: 11. The CDR3 is made up of 17 amino acids. Germline V lookup: CDR1 MGHRA, CDR2 YSYEKL. The CDR3 nucleotides are TGCGCCAGCAGCGACGGGACAGCCAGGGGGTCCTACAATGAGCAGTTCTTC. It translates to CASSDGTARGSYNEQFF.

The V and J genes are TRBV5-1 and TRBJ1-1; the match to TRBD1 covers 10 bases. CDR3 size: 15 residues. The germline gives CDR1 SGHRS, CDR2 YFSETQ. V dropped 4 bases and J dropped 9; count of bases not matched to a gene: 12. The CDR3 nucleotides are TGCGCCAGCAGCCCAGACAGGGGGCTGGAGGTGAAAGCTTTCTTT. Its translation is CASSPDRGLEVKAFF.

In this sample, this clonotype turned up a few times. V and J are TRBV20-1 and TRBJ2-7, with 8 bases lining up with TRBD2. Germline V lookup: CDR1 DFQATT, CDR2 SNEGSKA (reference sequence). V gave up 1 base and J gave up 2 bases; unmatched junction bases: 1. The CDR3 runs 13 residues. The CDR3 spells CSARAGGPYEQYF. CDR3 in DNA: TGCAGTGCTAGAGCGGGGGGGCCCTACGAGCAGTACTTC.

The genes are TRBV19 and TRBJ2-7; 11 nucleotides line up with TRBD1. This CDR3 comprises 15 residues. After removal of 4 bases from V and 2 bases from J, the junction contained 4 bases not matched to a gene. In germline, CDR1 is LNHDA, CDR2 SQIVND (reference sequence). The CDR3 DNA is TGTGCCAGTAGTAACCGGGACAGGGGGACCTACGAGCAGTACTTC. Protein product: CASSNRDRGTYEQYF.

The J gene is TRBJ2-1, the V gene TRBV4-2; 9 positions agree with TRBD2. This CDR3 has 15 residues. Germline CDR1 is LGHNA and CDR2 is YNFKEQ. J was trimmed by 7 bases and V by 6 bases; bases with no gene match: 10. The CDR3 here is CASRALGGGDNEQFF. In nucleotides, the CDR3 is TGTGCCAGCAGGGCCCTAGGCGGGGGGGATAATGAGCAGTTCTTC.

This clonotype was detected only a few times. This chain links TRBV30 with TRBJ2-7; TRBD2 is a possible D gene (6 bases). Per the germline V gene, CDR1 is GTSNPN and CDR2 is SVGIG (reference sequence). The V end was cut by 3 bases, the J end by 4 bases, with 19 bases between. This CDR3 is built from 15 residues. The CDR3 DNA sequence: TGTGCCTGGAGCCTTAGGCGGGGAGGAAGGTACGAGCAGTACTTC. Its protein is CAWSLRRGGRYEQYF.

V and J are TRBV20-1 and TRBJ1-1; no reliable D call. Germline CDR1 and CDR2: DFQATT and SNEGSKA (reference sequence). V lost 6 bases to trimming and J lost 6 bases, with 11 bases between them. The CDR3 has 11 amino acids. The DNA for the CDR3 is TGCAGTGCGAGGACGGCGTCTGAAGCTTTCTTT. The encoded protein is CSARTASEAFF.

This clonotype was picked up many times. The chain's CDR3 is CASSETRGNIQYF. CDR3 nucleotide sequence: TGTGCCAGCAGCGAGACTAGGGGTAACATTCAGTACTTC. The rearrangement links TRBV3-1 to TRBJ2-4, with D tentatively TRBD2 (6 bases). V shed 5 bases and J shed 7 bases, with 12 bases lying between them. The CDR3 runs to 13 residues. Germline V gene sequence: CDR1 LGHDT, CDR2 YNNKEL (reference sequence).

This clonotype was recorded many times. The V gene is TRBV2, the J gene TRBJ1-6; perhaps TRBD1 as D (5 bases). The CDR3 totals 15 residues. Germline V lookup: CDR1 SNHLY, CDR2 FYNNEI. CDR3 residues: CARGGALIADSPLHF. The CDR3 DNA follows: TGTGCGAGGGGAGGTGCATTGATCGCAGATTCACCCCTCCACTTT.

The V gene is TRBV29-1, the J gene TRBJ2-7; D is undetermined. There are 13 residues in the CDR3. CDR1 and CDR2 from the germline V gene are SQVTM and ANQGSEA. Trimming took off 3 bases at V and 4 bases at J, with 13 bases between the two ends. The DNA for the CDR3 is TGCAGCGTTGAGGTAGGGCAGACTTACGAGCAGTACTTC. Amino acid sequence: CSVEVGQTYEQYF.

This clonotype was detected ten times or more. V and J are TRBV7-8 and TRBJ1-2, with TRBD1 matching 10 bases. Germline-derived CDR1 and CDR2 are SGHVS and FQNEAQ. CDR3 length: 15 amino acids. V lost 1 base to trimming and J lost 4 bases; unmatched junction nucleotides: 3. CDR3 in amino acids: CASSLGGQGIYGYTF. CDR3 coding DNA: TGTGCCAGCAGCTTAGGGGGACAGGGGATCTATGGCTACACCTTC.

This clonotype was seen at least ten times. This chain connects TRBV6-1 to TRBJ2-5, with unresolved D. V lost 3 bases to trimming and J lost 5 bases, with 19 bases between them. CDR3 size: 16 residues. Germline lookup yields CDR1 MNHNS and CDR2 SASEGT. The CDR3 DNA is TGTGCCAGCAGTGACCGTGACCGCATAATGGGGGAGACCCAGTACTTC. It yields the protein CASSDRDRIMGETQYF.

Ten or more counts support this clonotype. The CDR3 nucleotides are TGTGCCAGTAGGGACATAGCTAACTATGGCTACACCTTC. Translating it yields CASRDIANYGYTF. This chain joins TRBV6-6 and TRBJ1-2, with a possible D match to TRBD1 (6 bases). V shed 9 bases and J shed 0 bases, with 11 bases lying between them. Per germline, CDR1 MNHNY and CDR2 SVGAGI (reference sequence). The CDR3 sequence is 13 residues long.

Regarding this clonotype: A read error may be the cause here, since a much bigger clone is one base away. The gene calls are TRBV19 and TRBJ2-7; D is possibly TRBD1 or TRBD2 (5 bases each). Between the trimmed V and J ends, which lost 8 bases and 6 bases, there was a span of 20 bases. The germline V gene has CDR1 LNHDA and CDR2 SQIVND (reference sequence). The CDR3 runs 14 residues. CDR3 nucleotide sequence: TGTGCCAGTTCTGTTCAGATAGGGGAGTCCGAGCAGTACTTC. Translating it yields CASSVQIGESEQYF. The whole variable domain, remainder taken from reference TRBV19 and TRBJ2-7, is DGGITQSPKYLFRKEGQNVTLSCEQNLNHDAMYWYRQDPGQGLRLIYYSQIVNDFQKGDIAEGYSVSREKKESFPLTVTSAQKNPTAFYLCASSVQIGESEQYFGPGTRLTVT.

This clonotype was counted only a few times. The V call is TRBV4-3, the J call TRBJ1-3; TRBD1 agrees at 11 bases. After removal of 3 bases from V and 1 base from J, the junction contained 8 bases not matched to a gene. Germline V gives CDR1 LGHNA, CDR2 YSLEER. The CDR3 has 18 residues. The CDR3 nucleotides are TGCGCCAGCAGCCAGAGGACAGGGGGCAGGGGGTCTGGAAACACCATATATTTT. It codes for CASSQRTGGRGSGNTIYF.

This clonotype was seen a handful of times. The chain recombines TRBV20-1 with TRBJ2-7, with 7 bases fitting TRBD2. The V gene end was trimmed by 6 bases and the J gene end by 5 bases; junction bases not matched to a gene: 7. The CDR3 contains 12 residues. Per germline, CDR1 DFQATT and CDR2 SNEGSKA (reference sequence). CDR3 protein: CSATRTRDEQYF. In DNA, the CDR3 is TGCAGTGCAACCAGGACTAGGGACGAGCAGTACTTC.

This clonotype occurred many times. V usage is TRBV5-6 and J usage is TRBJ2-1; D might be TRBD2 (5 bases). In germline, CDR1 is SGHDT, CDR2 YYEEEE. This CDR3 contains 13 residues. The V gene lost 0 bases and the J gene lost 10 bases, with 11 bases spanning the gap. The CDR3 is CASSLGLNTEQFF. CDR3 DNA: TGTGCCAGCAGCTTGGGACTAAATACAGAGCAGTTCTTC. The full variable domain, with the rest looked up from reference TRBV5-6 and TRBJ2-1, is DAGVTQSPTHLIKTRGQQVTLRCSPKSGHDTVSWYQQALGQGPQFIFQYYEEEERQRGNFPDRFSGHQFPNYSSELNVNALLLGDSALYLCASSLGLNTEQFFGPGTRLTVL.

This clonotype came up many times. V usage is TRBV19 and J usage is TRBJ2-2; 8 bases agree with TRBD1. With V trimmed by 4 bases and J by 0 bases, 1 base remained unmatched. Germline loops: CDR1 LNHDA, CDR2 SQIVND (reference sequence). The CDR3 totals 15 residues. The CDR3 sequence: CASSRTGTNTGELFF. CDR3 bases: TGTGCCAGTAGTAGGACAGGGACGAACACCGGGGAGCTGTTTTTT. The variable domain in full, completed from reference TRBV19 and TRBJ2-2, reads DGGITQSPKYLFRKEGQNVTLSCEQNLNHDAMYWYRQDPGQGLRLIYYSQIVNDFQKGDIAEGYSVSREKKESFPLTVTSAQKNPTAFYLCASSRTGTNTGELFFGEGSRLTVL.

This clonotype was counted many times. The chain uses TRBV11-3 and TRBJ1-1; TRBD1 aligns across 8 bases. The CDR3 contains 17 residues. Germline CDR1 SGHNT, CDR2 YENEEA. Trimming took 3 bases from V and 0 from J; bases not matched to a gene: 9. CDR3 in amino acids: CASSLSRGLGLNTEAFF. CDR3 DNA sequence: TGTGCCAGCAGCTTGTCCAGGGGGCTGGGCCTGAACACTGAAGCTTTCTTT.

This clonotype was detected a few times. This chain joins TRBV14 and TRBJ2-7, with D hard to call. The CDR3 loop spans 13 amino acids. With 0 bases removed from V and 7 bases from J, the gap between germline ends came to 10 bases. Germline V gives CDR1 SGHDN, CDR2 FVKESK. Written as DNA, the CDR3 is TGTGCCAGCAGCCAAGATCTAAGGATGGAGCAGTACTTC. This translates into CASSQDLRMEQYF.